The 31 T cell receptor beta chains below come from one sample, sequenced in a study of low-dose radiotherapy and immunotherapy resistance in tumors. Specified time point: before trial treatment. Alpha and beta chains were covered, as first-strand cDNA relied on TRAV- and TRBV-specific primers. TCRs were put through around 20 PCR cycles of amplification with Phusion. A constant-region primer and the V-primer adapter served as the primer pair. TCRdb recomputed calls from the reads with MiXCR, one row per CDR3 protein. The sample comprises 60,000 or so distinct CDR3 sequences, roughly 29% of which are singletons, and 6.6% rests with the top ten. The sequenced sample was PBMCs, obtained before treatment. All receptors come from a male donor with rectosigmoid adenocarcinoma.

V and J are TRBV9 and TRBJ1-5; no clear D gene. Trimming took 0 bases from V and 2 from J, leaving 6 bases between them. CDR1 and CDR2 from the germline V gene are SGDLS and YYNGEE. The CDR3 is made up of 14 amino acids. CDR3 bases: TGTGCCAGCAGCGTAGGCCCAGGCAATCAGCCCCAGCATTTT. Amino acids: CASSVGPGNQPQHF.

The CDR3 region has the DNA TGCGCCAGCAAAGCCAGGCTTCGGACGGACACAAACACCGGGGAGCTGTTTTTT. This gives the protein CASKARLRTDTNTGELFF. The chain recombines TRBV5-1 with TRBJ2-2, with D perhaps TRBD1 (5 bases). Trimming took off 6 bases at V and 2 bases at J, with 23 bases between the two ends. Germline CDR1 SGHRS, CDR2 YFSETQ. The CDR3 loop spans 18 amino acids.

Turning to this clonotype: This likely reflects a read error, since a far larger clone is one base away. The J gene is TRBJ2-7, the V gene TRBV2, with D possibly matching TRBD2 (6 bases). The CDR3 is 15 residues long. Germline V gives CDR1 SNHLY, CDR2 FYNNEI. The CDR3 DNA is TGTGTCAGCAGCTTAGGAGGGAGTTCCTCCTACGAGCAGTACTTC. Encoded protein: CVSSLGGSSSYEQYF.

This clonotype appeared many times. The rearrangement joins TRBV5-1 to TRBJ2-1; TRBD2 is a possible D gene (6 bases). CDR3 length: 13 amino acids. With 4 bases removed from V and 10 bases from J, the gap between germline ends came to 15 bases. The germline V gene has CDR1 SGHRS and CDR2 YFSETQ. CDR3 sequence reads: CASSTTRGSEQFF. The CDR3 DNA reads TGCGCCAGCAGCACGACACGGGGGTCGGAGCAGTTCTTC.

This clonotype appeared many times. The chain employs TRBV4-3 and TRBJ2-5; D unclear. Germline CDR1 LGHNA, CDR2 YSLEER. V was cut by 1 base and J by 5 bases, with 11 bases left in between. The CDR3 contains 14 residues. The CDR3 spells CASSQVYMAETQYF. The CDR3 DNA reads as TGCGCCAGCAGCCAAGTTTATATGGCGGAGACCCAGTACTTC.

In its sample, this clonotype was seen many times. The V call is TRBV6-2 or TRBV6-3, the J call TRBJ1-2; 8 bases agree with TRBD1. Germline V gene data show CDR1 as MNHEY and CDR2 as SVGEGT. This CDR3 is built from 13 residues. V gave up 2 bases and J gave up 5 bases; unmatched junction bases: 1. The chain's CDR3 is CASSYQGAYGYTF. The CDR3 nucleotides read TGTGCCAGCAGTTACCAGGGGGCATATGGCTACACCTTC.

On this clonotype itself: One base separates it from a far larger clone, so it is likely a read error. The gene calls are TRBV28 and TRBJ2-5; either TRBD1 or TRBD2 may supply D (5 bases each). The CDR3 consists of 13 residues. Germline V lookup: CDR1 MDHEN, CDR2 SYDVKM. The CDR3 DNA reads TGTGCCAGCCTAGGGACCCTAGGCTACGAGCAGTGCTTC. Translated: CASLGTLGYEQCF.

This clonotype occurred many times. The CDR3 sequence is CASSYLTEQETQYF. CDR3 sequence (DNA): TGTGCCAGCAGCTACCTGACAGAACAAGAGACCCAGTACTTC. The chain uses TRBV13 and TRBJ2-5; a possible D gene is TRBD1 (5 bases). Trimming pared 4 bases from V and 2 bases from J, leaving 11 bases between. CDR3 length: 14 amino acids. CDR1 and CDR2 from the germline V gene are PRHDT and FYEKMQ (reference sequence).

This clonotype has ten or more counts. The CDR3 sequence is CASSFGGSPSYNEQFF. The DNA for the CDR3 is TGTGCCAGCAGCTTCGGGGGGAGTCCATCCTACAATGAGCAGTTCTTC. The chain employs TRBV7-9 and TRBJ2-1, with 7 bases lining up with TRBD2. Germline trimming cut 3 bases from V and 1 base from J; bases unmatched to any gene: 6. Per germline, CDR1 SEHNR and CDR2 FQNEAQ (reference sequence). The CDR3 has 16 amino acids.

The genes are TRBV24-1 and TRBJ2-3; no definite D call. The germline V gene encodes CDR1 KGHDR and CDR2 SFDVKD. The CDR3 totals 11 residues. The V end was cut by 9 bases, the J end by 4 bases, with 7 bases between. The DNA for the CDR3 is TGTGCCACCGGAAGCGCAGATACGCAGTATTTT. It yields the protein CATGSADTQYF.

This clonotype was counted many times. The chain recombines TRBV5-5 with TRBJ1-1, with D tentatively TRBD1 (6 bases). This CDR3 spans 13 amino acids. The V and J ends lost 1 base and 5 bases respectively, with 9 bases between them. CDR1 is SGHKS and CDR2 is YYEKEE in the germline V gene (reference sequence). This CDR3 is CASSLQGRTEAFF. The CDR3 nucleotides read TGTGCCAGCAGCTTGCAGGGGAGGACTGAAGCTTTCTTT.

V gene TRBV20-1 combines with J gene TRBJ1-5; TRBD1 might be the D (5 bases). V was shortened by 5 bases and J by 0 bases, with 14 bases between the two germline ends. From germline, CDR1 is DFQATT and CDR2 SNEGSKA (reference sequence). The CDR3 consists of 15 residues. Here the CDR3 reads CSAPVGGYSNQPQHF. The CDR3 DNA is TGCAGTGCTCCCGTCGGGGGGTATAGCAATCAGCCCCAGCATTTT.

This clonotype showed up many times. The V gene is TRBV6-4, the J gene TRBJ2-2, with D perhaps matching TRBD1 (5 bases). The germline V gene encodes CDR1 MRHNA and CDR2 SNTAGT. Trimming left V 3 bases short and J 4 bases short, with 9 bases between. The CDR3 extends over 14 amino acids. In DNA, the CDR3 is TGTGCCAGCAGTGAGCAGGGCTCCACCGGGGAGCTGTTTTTT. This codes for CASSEQGSTGELFF.

This clonotype came up many times. This rearrangement joins TRBV6-6 to TRBJ2-5; D is perhaps TRBD1 or TRBD2 (6 bases each). Trimming took 0 bases from V and 4 from J, leaving 18 bases between them. CDR3 length equals 17 residues. Per the germline V gene, CDR1 is MNHNY and CDR2 is SVGAGI (reference sequence). CDR3 amino acids: CASSYSIPGGGLETQYF. For the CDR3, the DNA is TGTGCCAGCAGTTACTCGATCCCCGGAGGGGGGTTAGAGACCCAGTACTTC.

Ten or more counts support this clonotype. A far bigger clonotype differs at one base, so this is likely a read error. The chain uses TRBV19 and TRBJ2-7; TRBD1 matches at 10 bases. The CDR3 is 13 residues long. Germline-derived CDR1 and CDR2 are LNHDA and SQIVND (reference sequence). The trim removed 4 bases at V and 7 bases at J, leaving 4 bases unmatched. CDR3 nucleotides: TGTGCCAGTAGTAGAGGGACAGGGGATGAGCAGTACTTC. Protein product: CASSRGTGDEQYF. The whole variable domain, remainder taken from reference TRBV19 and TRBJ2-7, is DGGITQSPKYLFRKEGQNVTLSCEQNLNHDAMYWYRQDPGQGLRLIYYSQIVNDFQKGDIAEGYSVSREKKESFPLTVTSAQKNPTAFYLCASSRGTGDEQYFGPGTRLTVT.

This clonotype occurred many times. The chain uses TRBV6-2 or TRBV6-3 and TRBJ2-1; TRBD2 agrees at 7 bases. The CDR3 covers 14 residues. Germline trimming cut 6 bases from V and 8 bases from J; bases unmatched to any gene: 10. Germline loops: CDR1 MNHEY, CDR2 SVGEGT. CDR3 in DNA: TGTGCCAGCAGCGTCGCGGGAGATTTCTATGAGCAGTTCTTC. It translates to CASSVAGDFYEQFF.

This clonotype was picked up many times. The chain has TRBV7-2 and TRBJ1-1; weak D call: TRBD1 (5 bases). Per the germline V gene, CDR1 is SGHTA and CDR2 is FQGNSA. V was pared by 5 bases and J by 3 bases, with 10 bases between. The CDR3 length is 13 residues. CDR3: CASSPGIHTEAFF. The DNA of the CDR3 is TGTGCCAGCAGCCCAGGGATTCACACTGAAGCTTTCTTT.

The chain employs TRBV20-1 and TRBJ2-2, with 7 positions matching TRBD1. This CDR3 is built from 16 residues. The J segment lost 1 base and the V segment lost 3 bases, leaving 8 bases of the junction unmatched. Germline lookup yields CDR1 DFQATT and CDR2 SNEGSKA (reference sequence). Written as DNA, the CDR3 is TGCAGTGCTAGTTGGCGACAGGGTAGGAACACCGGGGAGCTGTTTTTT. Its translation is CSASWRQGRNTGELFF.

This clonotype has a count of ten or more. The chain links TRBV4-3 to TRBJ1-1; D possibly corresponds to TRBD1 (5 bases). CDR3 size: 13 residues. Germline CDR1 reads LGHNA; CDR2 reads YSLEER. The germline V and J ends were trimmed by 0 bases and 6 bases, with 8 bases remaining between them. CDR3 DNA: TGCGCCAGCAGCCAAGAAGGGGCCTCTGAAGCTTTCTTT. It encodes CASSQEGASEAFF.

This clonotype has at least ten counts. The genes are TRBV27 and TRBJ2-3; unclear D gene. CDR3 length: 15 residues. Trimming left V 5 bases short and J 3 bases short, with 15 bases between. Germline V gene data show CDR1 as MNHEY and CDR2 as SMNVEV (reference sequence). As DNA, the CDR3 is TGTGCCAGCAGTGGTGGGGTGGTCAGGACAGATACGCAGTATTTT. It translates to CASSGGVVRTDTQYF.

On this clonotype: This is likely an artifact of a read error, given a far larger clone one base away. The chain links TRBV6-8 to TRBJ1-5; 7 bases match TRBD1. Trimming removed 6 bases from V and 6 bases from J; junction bases left unmatched: 5. This CDR3 region has 13 residues. From germline, CDR1 is MNHGY and CDR2 SAAAGT. CDR3 in DNA: TGTGCCAGCAGCCACGACAGGGCTCAGCCCCAGCATTTT. It specifies CASSHDRAQPQHF.

This clonotype was observed many times. The chain employs TRBV12-3 or TRBV12-4 and TRBJ2-3; D remains unclear. The CDR3 runs to 15 residues. V was trimmed by 0 bases and J by 6 bases, leaving 13 bases between them. CDR3 in DNA: TGTGCCAGCAGTTTAGCGCCGGCGACTGGGGATACGCAGTATTTT. Translated: CASSLAPATGDTQYF.

The V and J genes are TRBV11-2 and TRBJ2-1; D remains unclear. V was trimmed by 6 bases and J by 10 bases, leaving 16 bases between them. Germline loops: CDR1 SGHAT, CDR2 FQNNGV. CDR3 length: 13 residues. CDR3 in amino acids: CASREFYLPEQFF. CDR3 nucleotides: TGTGCCAGCAGGGAGTTCTATCTTCCGGAGCAGTTCTTC.

Of note for this clonotype: A much larger clonotype is one base distant, so this may be a read error. The chain has TRBV27 and TRBJ1-3, with D perhaps TRBD1 (6 bases). V was shortened by 9 bases and J by 5 bases, with 14 bases between the two germline ends. Germline assignment: CDR1 MNHEY and CDR2 SMNVEV (reference sequence). CDR3 length: 13 amino acids. The CDR3 nucleotides are TGTGCCAGTTGGGGGGGCAGAAGAAACACCATATATTTT. It specifies CASWGGRRNTIYF.

Points on this clonotype: A read error is the likely source, as a far larger clone sits one nucleotide away. The chain combines TRBV2 with TRBJ2-7; the D gene is possibly TRBD1 (6 bases). CDR1 and CDR2 (germline): SNHLY, FYNNEI. This CDR3 spans 17 amino acids. V lost 4 bases and J lost 7, with 26 bases in between. CDR3 bases: TGTGCCAGCAGTGGGGGGCTTAGAATCACATCCTACAATGAGCAGTACTTC. Amino acid sequence: CASSGGLRITSYNEQYF.

Ten or more counts support this clonotype. The rearrangement links TRBV11-2 to TRBJ2-1; tentatively, D is TRBD2 (5 bases). Germline lookup yields CDR1 SGHAT and CDR2 FQNNGV. Deletions cut 3 bases from V and 9 bases from J, with 12 bases between. The CDR3 length is 13 residues. CDR3 in amino acids: CASSLVLEGEQFF. CDR3 nucleotide sequence: TGTGCCAGCAGCTTGGTACTAGAGGGTGAGCAGTTCTTC.

This clonotype was counted between two and nine times. The likely explanation is a read error, given a far larger clone one base away. The V and J genes are TRBV5-1 and TRBJ2-7, with TRBD1 matching over 9 bases. Unmatched junction bases numbered 11, after V lost 3 bases and J lost 7 bases. This CDR3 is built from 15 residues. Germline CDR1 is SGHRS and CDR2 is YFSETQ. The CDR3 reads CASSSGTGNYNEQYF. DNA for the CDR3: TGCGCCAGCAGCTCCGGGACAGGGAACTACAATGAGCAGTACTTC. Full variable domain (rest looked up from reference TRBV5-1 and TRBJ2-7): KAGVTQTPRYLIKTRGQQVTLSCSPISGHRSVSWYQQTPGQGLQFLFEYFSETQRNKGNFPGRFSGRQFSNSRSEMNVSTLELGDSALYLCASSSGTGNYNEQYFGPGTRLTVT.

The table lists this clonotype with many counts. The rearrangement links TRBV7-9 to TRBJ2-3; 10 bases match TRBD2. The CDR3 sequence is 17 residues long. Germline lookup yields CDR1 SEHNR and CDR2 FQNEAQ (reference sequence). V was clipped by 5 bases and J by 2 bases; unmatched bases: 10. The CDR3 sequence: CASSPDVAGGYTDTQYF. CDR3 DNA sequence: TGTGCCAGCAGCCCGGACGTAGCGGGGGGTTACACAGATACGCAGTATTTT.

As regards this clonotype: Only one base separates this from a far larger clonotype, so it likely reflects a read error. The V and J genes are TRBV4-1 and TRBJ2-7; 8 nucleotides line up with TRBD1. With 3 bases clipped from V and 12 bases from J, the junction kept 10 bases outside the gene matches. Germline loops: CDR1 MGHRA, CDR2 YSYEKL. The CDR3 spans 13 residues. CDR3 sequence (DNA): TGCGCCAGCAGCCAGGGTGACCGGGACAGGATGTACTTC. Its translation is CASSQGDRDRMYF.

This clonotype has at least ten counts. This chain links TRBV19 with TRBJ1-2; tentative D call: TRBD1 (5 bases). The germline V gene encodes CDR1 LNHDA and CDR2 SQIVND (reference sequence). Trimming removed 4 bases from V and 4 bases from J, with 10 bases in between. The CDR3 spans 13 residues. The CDR3 region has the DNA TGTGCCAGTAGTAGGTCAGGGCCCTATGGCTACACCTTC. This sequence encodes CASSRSGPYGYTF. Based on the CDR3 plus reference TRBV19 and TRBJ1-2, the full variable domain is DGGITQSPKYLFRKEGQNVTLSCEQNLNHDAMYWYRQDPGQGLRLIYYSQIVNDFQKGDIAEGYSVSREKKESFPLTVTSAQKNPTAFYLCASSRSGPYGYTFGSGTRLTVV.

The table lists this clonotype with many counts. The chain combines TRBV4-3 with TRBJ2-7; TRBD1 matches at 7 bases. After removal of 0 bases from V and 3 bases from J, the junction contained 5 bases not matched to a gene. Germline CDR1 and CDR2: LGHNA and YSLEER. This CDR3 has 15 residues. DNA for the CDR3: TGCGCCAGCAGCCAAGATACAGGGGTCATCTACGAGCAGTACTTC. Translating it yields CASSQDTGVIYEQYF.